These 22 T cell receptor beta chains were all obtained from the same sample, sequenced in a study of response to subunit inactivated influenza vaccine (dated by TCRdb to about 2018). Libraries were built with RT-PCR. The run used an Illumina HiSeq 2500. TCRdb redid the processing of the public reads, applying fastp at Q25 and MiXCR, and retained in-frame beta chains. Rows with a matching CDR3 protein are joined into one entry that keeps the most common DNA and genes. The sample table records fewer than 750,000 distinct CDR3 sequences; around 15% of these occur just once. The leading ten clones occupy roughly 10% of the sample. This material consisted of PBMCs from blood, taken 11 to 12 days after vaccination. Receptor source: a man aged 50 or older who received an inactivated influenza vaccine. Donor details come from another sample of the same person, matched by shared clones.

This clonotype showed up many times. CDR3 DNA sequence: TGTGCCAGCAGCTTATTTCCCCGGCAGTCACTGAACACTGAAGCTTTCTTT. Translated: CASSLFPRQSLNTEAFF. V and J are TRBV7-9 and TRBJ1-1; no clear D gene. Trimming stripped 2 bases from V and 0 bases from J, with 16 bases between. Germline lookup yields CDR1 SEHNR and CDR2 FQNEAQ (reference sequence). CDR3 size: 17 residues. Looking up the rest from reference TRBV7-9 and TRBJ1-1 gives the full variable domain: DTGVSQNPRHKITKRGQNVTFRCDPISEHNRLYWYRQTLGQGPEFLTYFQNEAQLEKSRLLSDRFSAERPKGSFSTLEIQRTEQGDSAMYLCASSLFPRQSLNTEAFFGQGTRLTVV.

This clonotype was picked up a small number of times. This chain connects TRBV7-3 to TRBJ1-1, with TRBD1 as a possible D gene (6 bases). Trimming took off 4 bases at V and 4 bases at J, with 13 bases between the two ends. The CDR3 totals 14 residues. The germline V gene encodes CDR1 SGHTA and CDR2 FQGTGA. The CDR3 loop is CASSSQTRGTEAFF. Written as DNA, the CDR3 is TGTGCCAGCAGCTCACAGACCAGGGGCACTGAAGCTTTCTTT.

In this sample, this clonotype turned up a few times. The junction does not match germline at one end; this may be a read error. The V gene is TRBV19, the J gene TRBJ2-3; 8 bases map to TRBD1. The CDR3 is made up of 13 amino acids. The germline CDR1 and CDR2 sequences are LNHDA and SQIVND (reference sequence). CDR3 protein: CASSGTGTDTQYF. The DNA for the CDR3 is TGTGCCAGTAGCGGGACAGGCACGGATACGCAGTATTTT.

This clonotype was seen only a few times. The chain recombines TRBV7-9 with TRBJ2-1; 10 positions match TRBD1. Losses at the gene ends were 8 bases for V and 6 bases for J; bases not matched to a gene: 13. The CDR3 runs to 16 residues. Germline V gene sequence: CDR1 SEHNR, CDR2 FQNEAQ (reference sequence). CDR3 amino acids: CASSGQGETVGNEQFF. CDR3 DNA: TGTGCCAGCTCTGGACAGGGGGAGACCGTGGGCAATGAGCAGTTCTTC.

This clonotype was picked up a small number of times. The chain uses TRBV12-3 or TRBV12-4 and TRBJ2-7, with TRBD1 matching 9 bases. Losses at the gene ends were 2 bases for V and 6 bases for J; bases not matched to a gene: 11. This CDR3 has 16 amino acids. The CDR3 spells CASSLLLGTGNPEQYF. CDR3 coding DNA: TGTGCCAGCAGTTTACTCTTGGGGACAGGGAACCCCGAGCAGTACTTC.

This clonotype was counted ten times or more. V usage is TRBV4-2 and J usage is TRBJ2-7; D possibly corresponds to TRBD1 (5 bases). Trimming removed 1 base from V and 1 base from J, with 8 bases in between. CDR3 length equals 14 residues. Germline-derived CDR1 and CDR2 are LGHNA and YNFKEQ. The DNA for the CDR3 is TGTGCCAGCAGCCAAGGGGGCAGGTCCTACGAGCAGTACTTC. This encodes CASSQGGRSYEQYF.

Here the CDR3 reads CASSTGSSYGYTF. Here the CDR3 DNA reads TGTGCCAGCAGCACAGGGTCTAGCTATGGCTACACCTTC. J is TRBJ1-2 and V is TRBV7-2; D is perhaps TRBD1 (6 bases). This CDR3 has 13 residues. Germline V gene lookup returns CDR1 SGHTA and CDR2 FQGNSA. V was clipped by 5 bases and J by 4 bases, with 11 bases between them.

This clonotype was observed many times. V usage is TRBV7-9 and J usage is TRBJ2-2; D is undetermined. V was clipped by 1 base and J by 9 bases, with 9 bases between them. The V gene's germline CDR1 is SEHNR and CDR2 FQNEAQ (reference sequence). CDR3 length equals 13 residues. The CDR3 DNA is TGTGCCAGCAGCTTAGGGGGTTCAAGGGAGCTGTTTTTT. The encoded protein is CASSLGGSRELFF.

This clonotype was detected only a few times. The chain uses TRBV7-2 and TRBJ1-6, with D possibly matching TRBD1 (6 bases). The V gene's germline CDR1 is SGHTA and CDR2 FQGNSA. The V end was cut by 5 bases, the J end by 10 bases, with 15 bases between. The CDR3 consists of 14 residues. The CDR3 coding sequence is TGTGCCAGCAGCCTACCCACAGGGTACTCACCCCTCCACTTT. Translating it yields CASSLPTGYSPLHF.

This clonotype turned up a few times. The chain uses TRBV20-1 and TRBJ1-5, with D tentatively TRBD1 (5 bases). CDR1 and CDR2 (germline): DFQATT, SNEGSKA (reference sequence). The CDR3 extends over 13 amino acids. V was shortened by 2 bases and J by 7 bases, with 12 bases between the two germline ends. CDR3 in amino acids: CSARIGERQPQHF. For the CDR3, the DNA is TGCAGTGCTAGAATAGGGGAGAGACAGCCCCAGCATTTT.

This chain joins TRBV7-8 and TRBJ1-1; D may be TRBD1 (5 bases). The CDR3 length is 15 residues. The V gene's germline CDR1 is SGHVS and CDR2 FQNEAQ. Trimming stripped 2 bases from V and 0 bases from J, with 10 bases between. DNA for the CDR3: TGTGCCAGCAGCTTAACAGGCAACATGAACACTGAAGCTTTCTTT. Protein product: CASSLTGNMNTEAFF.

The sample holds a few counts of this clonotype. The chain is built from TRBV20-1 and TRBJ2-2, with TRBD1 matching over 8 bases. This CDR3 spans 13 amino acids. Germline CDR1 DFQATT, CDR2 SNEGSKA (reference sequence). The CDR3 loop reads CRPGQANTGELFF. Written as DNA, the CDR3 is TGCAGACCGGGACAGGCGAACACCGGGGAGCTGTTTTTT.

At least ten counts were recorded for this clonotype. The V and J genes are TRBV29-1 and TRBJ2-3; 9 nucleotides agree with TRBD2. CDR1 and CDR2 (germline): SQVTM, ANQGSEA. This CDR3 spans 16 amino acids. After removal of 0 bases from V and 4 bases from J, the junction contained 8 bases not matched to a gene. The CDR3 spells CSVEDQAGGLADTQYF. The DNA of the CDR3 is TGCAGCGTTGAAGACCAAGCGGGGGGTTTGGCAGATACGCAGTATTTT.

The chain is built from TRBV6-6 and TRBJ2-7; possible D gene TRBD1, 6 bases. This CDR3 comprises 13 residues. V shed 8 bases and J shed 3 bases, with 14 bases lying between them. Germline V gives CDR1 MNHNY, CDR2 SVGAGI (reference sequence). CDR3 bases: TGTGCCAGCGGTAAAGGACAGAGCTACGAGCAGTACTTC. Protein product: CASGKGQSYEQYF.

A few counts support this clonotype. The chain is built from TRBV15 and TRBJ1-3; tentative D call: TRBD1 (5 bases). The germline CDR1 and CDR2 sequences are LNHNV and YYDKDF (reference sequence). Trimming left V 0 bases short and J 9 bases short, with 9 bases between. CDR3 length: 13 amino acids. In DNA form, the CDR3 reads TGTGCCACCAGCAGAGACCAGGGTACCACCATATATTTT. This sequence encodes CATSRDQGTTIYF.

The V call is TRBV28, the J call TRBJ2-1; TRBD2 matches 7 bases. Germline CDR1 reads MDHEN; CDR2 reads SYDVKM. This CDR3 has 14 residues. V trimming: 8 bases; J trimming: 1 base; junction bases outside the gene matches: 5. Written as DNA, the CDR3 is TGTGCCAGCCTGCCGGGAGGTTCCTACAATGAGCAGTTCTTC. It codes for CASLPGGSYNEQFF.

The V and J genes are TRBV4-1 and TRBJ2-3; weak D call: TRBD2 (7 bases). CDR3 length: 22 residues. V lost 0 bases to trimming and J lost 3 bases, with 31 bases between them. The germline CDR1 and CDR2 sequences are MGHRA and YSYEKL. CDR3: CASSQERLDRPGLPTSTDTQYF. The CDR3 DNA reads TGCGCCAGCAGCCAAGAAAGACTGGACAGACCGGGACTACCAACCTCGACAGATACGCAGTATTTT.

This clonotype was counted only a few times. This chain joins TRBV5-1 and TRBJ2-1; D is ambiguous. The ends were cut back, 1 base at V and 6 bases at J, with 26 bases in the middle. This CDR3 is 19 amino acids long. Germline loops: CDR1 SGHRS, CDR2 YFSETQ. The DNA of the CDR3 is TGCGCCAGCAGCTTGTACCCAGGACGGAGTCCATTTACAATCAATGAGCAGTTCTTC. Amino acid sequence: CASSLYPGRSPFTINEQFF.

The rearrangement links TRBV6-1 to TRBJ1-1; D possibly corresponds to TRBD1 (5 bases). Germline CDR1 MNHNS, CDR2 SASEGT. Trimming removed 4 bases at V and 0 bases at J, with 9 bases between. The CDR3 has 14 amino acids. The CDR3 spells CASSALQVNTEAFF. CDR3 nucleotide sequence: TGTGCCAGCAGTGCCCTACAGGTGAACACTGAAGCTTTCTTT.

This chain uses TRBV2 with TRBJ2-3, with 11 bases aligning to TRBD2. In germline, CDR1 is SNHLY, CDR2 FYNNEI. CDR3 size: 16 residues. J was trimmed by 0 bases and V by 8 bases; bases with no gene match: 7. The CDR3 nucleotides read TGTGCCAGCCACCTAGCGGGGGGTGAAAGCACAGATACGCAGTATTTT. Protein product: CASHLAGGESTDTQYF.

The J gene is TRBJ2-1, the V gene TRBV7-8, with D perhaps being TRBD1 or TRBD2 (6 bases each). Trimming cost V 1 base and J 3 bases, with 13 bases left between them. Germline V gives CDR1 SGHVS, CDR2 FQNEAQ. The CDR3 consists of 16 residues. CDR3 loop: CASSLGGGGGYNEQFF. The CDR3 DNA reads as TGTGCCAGCAGCTTAGGTGGAGGGGGAGGCTACAATGAGCAGTTCTTC.

This clonotype has more than one count but fewer than ten. The genes are TRBV9 and TRBJ2-2; no clear D. In germline, CDR1 is SGDLS, CDR2 YYNGEE. The ends were cut back, 0 bases at V and 4 bases at J, with 10 bases in the middle. This CDR3 has 15 amino acids. In DNA, the CDR3 is TGTGCCAGCAGCGTAGAGGCTACGGGCACCGGGGAGCTGTTTTTT. This translates into CASSVEATGTGELFF.